A single sample gave rise to the 19 T cell receptor beta chains below, sequenced in a study of T cell responses to AZD1222 COVID-19 vaccine. Sequencing used immunoSEQ multiplex PCR; TCRdb keeps in-frame clones, though not all of them. The sample includes 75,000 to 100,000 clones, approximately 87% of them seen just once. The source material was peripheral blood, sampled on day 0 of AZD1222 vaccination. These receptors were taken from an adult in good health.

The CDR3, as DNA: TGTGCCAGTAGTTTATCGATGAACTATAATTCACCCCTCCACTTT. Its translation is CASSLSMNYNSPLHF. The rearrangement links TRBV19 to TRBJ1-6; D is unclear. The germline V gene encodes CDR1 LNHDA and CDR2 SQIVND (reference sequence). Between the trimmed V and J ends, which lost 5 bases and 3 bases, there was a span of 11 bases. This CDR3 comprises 15 residues.

This clone was picked up one time. The V gene is TRBV27, the J gene TRBJ1-6; no firm D call. In germline, CDR1 is MNHEY, CDR2 SMNVEV (reference sequence). This CDR3 is built from 13 residues. The V and J ends lost 5 bases and 10 bases respectively, with 12 bases between them. CDR3 nucleotides: TGTGCCAGCAGTAACGGGGATTGGTCACCCCTCCACTTT. It translates to CASSNGDWSPLHF.

The gene calls are TRBV30 and TRBJ1-5; D might be TRBD1 (6 bases). Germline values: CDR1 GTSNPN, CDR2 SVGIG (reference sequence). This CDR3 has 13 residues. The germline V and J ends were trimmed by 0 bases and 5 bases, with 8 bases remaining between them. The CDR3 protein is CAWSVRGDQPQHF. As DNA, the CDR3 is TGTGCCTGGAGTGTCAGGGGAGATCAGCCCCAGCATTTT.

Remarks on this clone: Other DNA sequences in this specimen translate into the identical CDR3. The gene calls are TRBV29-1 and TRBJ2-3; the D gene is possibly TRBD2 (6 bases). V dropped 7 bases and J dropped 0 bases, with 8 bases sitting between them. Germline V gene lookup returns CDR1 SQVTM and CDR2 ANQGSEA. This CDR3 comprises 12 residues. The CDR3 region is CSDSGSTDTQYF. DNA of the CDR3: TGCAGCGATAGCGGTAGCACAGATACGCAGTATTTT.

The V gene is TRBV4-1, the J gene TRBJ2-1; TRBD2 matches at 16 bases. CDR1 is MGHRA and CDR2 is YSYEKL in the germline V gene. The junction had 8 bases not matched to a gene; V was cut back by 7 bases and J by 8 bases. This CDR3 is built from 16 residues. The CDR3 DNA reads as TGCGCCAGCACCTCATCCGGGACTAGCGGGAGGGATGAGCAGTTCTTC. Its translation: CASTSSGTSGRDEQFF.

This chain links TRBV27 with TRBJ2-3; TRBD2 matches 8 bases. Germline V CDR1 and CDR2: MNHEY, SMNVEV (reference sequence). J lost 4 bases, V lost 0 bases, and 12 bases had no gene match. This CDR3 comprises 18 residues. In nucleotides, the CDR3 is TGTGCCAGCAGTTTATCGGTCGGCGGGAGGAAGGAGGCAGATACGCAGTATTTT. This gives the protein CASSLSVGGRKEADTQYF.

The CDR3, as DNA: TGTGCCTCACAGCCTCGGGACAGGCCCTACGAGCAGTACTTC. Its translation: CASQPRDRPYEQYF. The chain links TRBV30 to TRBJ2-7; 8 nucleotides line up with TRBD1. CDR3 length: 14 amino acids. With V trimmed by 7 bases and J by 2 bases, 10 bases remained unmatched. Per germline, CDR1 GTSNPN and CDR2 SVGIG (reference sequence).

In its sample, this clone was seen once. The rearrangement uses TRBV28 and TRBJ1-3, with D hard to call. V lost 5 bases and J lost 0, with 11 bases in between. Germline V gives CDR1 MDHEN, CDR2 SYDVKM. This CDR3 spans 15 amino acids. Here the CDR3 reads CASSVAAISGNTIYF. The CDR3 DNA is TGTGCCAGCAGTGTAGCGGCCATCTCTGGAAACACCATATATTTT.

The CDR3 DNA sequence: TGTGCCAGCAGTCCAACTCCCAGGGGGCGGCCACCTGGCTACACCTTC. Protein: CASSPTPRGRPPGYTF. The chain combines TRBV28 with TRBJ1-2; 8 bases match TRBD1. J gave up 7 bases and V 5 bases, and 15 bases lay outside the gene matches. The CDR3 is 16 residues long. Germline lookup yields CDR1 MDHEN and CDR2 SYDVKM.

This sequence joins TRBV29-1 and TRBJ1-6; D possibly corresponds to TRBD1 (5 bases). CDR1 SQVTM and CDR2 ANQGSEA come from the germline V gene. CDR3 length: 13 residues. Trimming removed 3 bases from V and 9 bases from J, with 12 bases in between. CDR3 in DNA: TGCAGCGTTGATGGGGGGTATGGTTCACCCCTCCACTTT. Amino acid sequence: CSVDGGYGSPLHF.

This clone was observed once. The V and J genes are TRBV4-3 and TRBJ1-1, with a tentative D call TRBD1 (5 bases). V lost 4 bases to trimming and J lost 1 base, with 13 bases between them. Germline CDR1 LGHNA, CDR2 YSLEER. The CDR3 runs to 15 residues. The CDR3 bases are TGCGCCAGCAGCCCCATCCCAGGGCAGAACACTGAAGCTTTCTTT. This codes for CASSPIPGQNTEAFF.

The CDR3 sequence is CASSPWTGGSFGPGSPLHF. DNA for the CDR3: TGTGCCAGCAGCCCGTGGACAGGGGGCTCTTTCGGTCCGGGTTCACCCCTCCACTTT. The chain uses TRBV7-8 and TRBJ1-6; 11 positions agree with TRBD1. The CDR3 runs 19 residues. The germline V gene has CDR1 SGHVS and CDR2 FQNEAQ. V trimming: 5 bases; J trimming: 9 bases; junction bases outside the gene matches: 18.

This sequence joins TRBV6-2 or TRBV6-3 and TRBJ2-7; D gene uncertain. The CDR3 spans 15 residues. Per germline, CDR1 MNHEY and CDR2 SVGEGT. V was trimmed by 0 bases and J by 0 bases, leaving 9 bases between them. As DNA, the CDR3 is TGTGCCAGCAGTTACTCCGCGCAGTTCTCCTACGAGCAGTACTTC. It translates to CASSYSAQFSYEQYF.

The chain joins TRBV30 to TRBJ1-1; D may be TRBD1 (6 bases). The germline V gene encodes CDR1 GTSNPN and CDR2 SVGIG (reference sequence). This CDR3 comprises 14 residues. V was shortened by 0 bases and J by 0 bases, with 8 bases between the two germline ends. CDR3 nucleotide sequence: TGTGCCTGGAGTGTTAAGGGGGTGAACACTGAAGCTTTCTTT. It is translated as CAWSVKGVNTEAFF.

The genes are TRBV19 and TRBJ2-3; D is ambiguous. Trimming cost V 5 bases and J 8 bases, with 8 bases left between them. This CDR3 is 11 amino acids long. The V gene's germline CDR1 is LNHDA and CDR2 SQIVND (reference sequence). The CDR3 sequence is CASSVRGTQYF. Here the CDR3 DNA reads TGTGCCAGTAGTGTCAGAGGTACGCAGTATTTT.

The chain joins TRBV5-1 to TRBJ2-3; 9 bases map to TRBD2. Germline V lookup: CDR1 SGHRS, CDR2 YFSETQ. Trimming at V came to 0 bases and at J to 6 bases, leaving 8 bases not matched to a gene. The CDR3 covers 16 residues. CDR3 amino acids: CASSLVVSGSGDTQYF. The CDR3 coding sequence is TGCGCCAGCAGCTTGGTTGTTAGCGGGAGTGGGGATACGCAGTATTTT.

The V call is TRBV5-1, the J call TRBJ2-1, with TRBD2 matching 7 bases. The trim removed 3 bases at V and 0 bases at J, leaving 6 bases unmatched. The CDR3 runs 16 residues. Germline CDR1 and CDR2: SGHRS and YFSETQ. In DNA, the CDR3 is TGCGCCAGCAGCTCTAGCGGCGACAGCTCCTACAATGAGCAGTTCTTC. It translates to CASSSSGDSSYNEQFF.

The chain uses TRBV19 and TRBJ2-5, with TRBD2 matching over 14 bases. This CDR3 comprises 18 residues. Germline CDR1 reads LNHDA; CDR2 reads SQIVND (reference sequence). Trimming cost V 3 bases and J 5 bases; bases outside gene matches: 11. CDR3 DNA sequence: TGTGCCAGTAGTATCCCAAACCCGGGACTAGCGGGAGTGGAGACCCAGTACTTC. Protein product: CASSIPNPGLAGVETQYF.

The chain carries TRBV28 and TRBJ2-1; the D gene could be TRBD1 or TRBD2 (5 bases each). This CDR3 comprises 14 residues. Germline V gene data show CDR1 as MDHEN and CDR2 as SYDVKM. The V end was cut by 7 bases, the J end by 2 bases, with 12 bases between. As DNA, the CDR3 is TGTGCCAGCACCTCGGGACCGCCCTACAATGAGCAGTTCTTC. Translated: CASTSGPPYNEQFF.